These 27 T cell receptor beta chains came from one sample sequenced in a study of response to subunit inactivated influenza vaccine. MiXCR, applied by TCRdb to the RT-PCR reads, yields one record per CDR3 protein. This sample carries hundreds of thousands of distinct CDR3 sequences, roughly 13% of them seen once, and the ten largest clones take around 7%. Sequences were derived from PBMCs from blood, sampled 14 days before vaccination. The receptors were sampled from a man between 45 and 60 years old who received an inactivated influenza vaccine.

This clonotype was counted between two and nine times. This chain joins TRBV19 and TRBJ1-5; 7 positions match TRBD1. Germline V gene data show CDR1 as LNHDA and CDR2 as SQIVND (reference sequence). The CDR3 totals 12 residues. V lost 10 bases, J lost 1 base, and 1 base stayed unmatched. Here the CDR3 reads CATTGSNQPQHF. The CDR3 DNA reads as TGTGCCACGACAGGGAGCAATCAGCCCCAGCATTTT.

The chain has TRBV29-1 and TRBJ2-5, with D possibly TRBD2 on 6 matching bases. Trimming removed 6 bases at V and 5 bases at J, with 22 bases between. Germline CDR1 SQVTM, CDR2 ANQGSEA. The CDR3 is made up of 15 amino acids. CDR3 DNA: TGCAGCGTCGCAAGGGGACTCCTTGGACGGGAGACCCAGTACTTC. Amino acid sequence: CSVARGLLGRETQYF.

The chain employs TRBV4-2 and TRBJ1-6; D unresolved. V was pared by 0 bases and J by 10 bases, with 10 bases between. The CDR3 is 14 residues long. Germline V gene sequence: CDR1 LGHNA, CDR2 YNFKEQ. CDR3 loop: CASSQDLAASPLHF. CDR3 nucleotides: TGTGCCAGCAGCCAAGATCTGGCAGCATCACCCCTCCACTTT.

For this clonotype: This may be a read error: a much more frequent sequence differs by one nucleotide. The chain employs TRBV12-3 or TRBV12-4 and TRBJ1-3, with unresolved D. The CDR3 length is 12 residues. V gave up 7 bases and J gave up 2 bases, with 6 bases separating them. The CDR3 is CASNFAGNTIYF. In DNA form, the CDR3 reads TGTGCCAGCAATTTCGCTGGAAACACCATATATTTT.

V gene TRBV4-3 combines with J gene TRBJ2-2; 15 nucleotides align to TRBD2. The V segment lost 1 base and the J segment 6 bases; nucleotides outside the gene matches: 3. The CDR3 has 17 amino acids. CDR1 and CDR2 (germline): LGHNA, YSLEER. CDR3 in DNA: TGCGCCAGCAGCCAAGTGGGACTAGCGGGAGGTTCCGGGGAGCTGTTTTTT. Its translation: CASSQVGLAGGSGELFF.

This clonotype was detected only a few times. V usage is TRBV15 and J usage is TRBJ2-5; TRBD2 is a possible D gene (5 bases). V lost 2 bases and J lost 5, with 12 bases in between. Germline assignment: CDR1 LNHNV and CDR2 YYDKDF (reference sequence). This CDR3 has 14 amino acids. CDR3 sequence (DNA): TGTGCCACCAGCAGACCCCGAGGCGGGGAGACCCAGTACTTC. This gives the protein CATSRPRGGETQYF.

This clonotype was found many times. The chain has TRBV10-3 and TRBJ2-5; D might be TRBD2 (6 bases). Trimming removed 8 bases at V and 2 bases at J, with 12 bases between. The CDR3 extends over 13 amino acids. Germline assignment: CDR1 ENHRY and CDR2 SYGVKD. The CDR3 spells CAIGLARQETQYF. Here the CDR3 DNA reads TGTGCCATCGGGCTAGCGAGGCAAGAGACCCAGTACTTC.

This clonotype appeared a few times. The chain joins TRBV18 to TRBJ2-1; no clear D gene. Germline CDR1 is KGHSH and CDR2 is LQKENI. The length of the CDR3 is 15 residues. V was clipped by 3 bases and J by 0 bases, with 9 bases between them. CDR3 coding DNA: TGTGCCAGCTCACCCCGTTTGGGCTCCTACAATGAGCAGTTCTTC. Translated: CASSPRLGSYNEQFF. The full variable domain, with the rest looked up from reference TRBV18 and TRBJ2-1, is NAGVMQNPRHLVRRRGQEARLRCSPMKGHSHVYWYRQLPEEGLKFMVYLQKENIIDESGMPKERFSAEFPKEGPSILRIQQVVRGDSAAYFCASSPRLGSYNEQFFGPGTRLTVL.

This clonotype has a handful of counts. The chain recombines TRBV5-1 with TRBJ1-1, with TRBD1 matching over 7 bases. The CDR3 extends over 15 amino acids. J gave up 2 bases and V 2 bases, and 6 bases lay outside the gene matches. Germline V gives CDR1 SGHRS, CDR2 YFSETQ. CDR3 sequence (DNA): TGCGCCAGCAGCTTTTCGCGACAGGGTAACACTGAAGCTTTCTTT. It yields the protein CASSFSRQGNTEAFF.

This clonotype was counted a few times. The chain joins TRBV2 to TRBJ2-1; D may be TRBD1 (6 bases). CDR1 and CDR2 from the germline V gene are SNHLY and FYNNEI. CDR3 length equals 15 residues. With 2 bases removed from V and 1 base from J, the gap between germline ends came to 9 bases. CDR3 DNA sequence: TGTGCCAGCAGTGAACAGGGGATGTCCTACAATGAGCAGTTCTTC. It is translated as CASSEQGMSYNEQFF.

This chain joins TRBV3-1 and TRBJ2-3; D remains unclear. The CDR3 is 14 amino acids. The germline V gene encodes CDR1 LGHDT and CDR2 YNNKEL (reference sequence). V was pared by 10 bases and J by 2 bases, with 16 bases between. CDR3 amino acids: CATSRNIITDTQYF. In DNA form, the CDR3 reads TGTGCCACCTCACGAAACATCATCACAGATACGCAGTATTTT.

A single count supports this clonotype. J is TRBJ2-7 and V is TRBV6-1; possible D gene TRBD1, 6 bases. The CDR3 contains 14 residues. Germline CDR1 is MNHNS and CDR2 is SASEGT. V was cut by 10 bases and J by 4 bases, with 20 bases left in between. CDR3 sequence reads: CAIKLGRGSYEQYF. CDR3 coding DNA: TGTGCCATCAAACTAGGCAGGGGCAGTTACGAGCAGTACTTC.

The CDR3 loop reads CASRATDSYNEQFF. CDR3 nucleotide sequence: TGCGCCAGCAGGGCAACGGACTCCTACAATGAGCAGTTCTTC. The chain is built from TRBV5-1 and TRBJ2-1; no definite D call. With 5 bases removed from V and 0 bases from J, the gap between germline ends came to 9 bases. The CDR3 loop spans 14 amino acids. Germline V lookup: CDR1 SGHRS, CDR2 YFSETQ.

V is TRBV5-1 and J is TRBJ2-1; TRBD1 might be the D (6 bases). The CDR3 loop spans 14 amino acids. The germline gives CDR1 SGHRS, CDR2 YFSETQ. The V end lost 4 bases, the J end lost 8 bases, and 16 bases lay between the germline ends. In nucleotides, the CDR3 is TGCGCCAGCAGCGTGGGACACTTGGTAGATGAGCAGTTCTTC. This encodes CASSVGHLVDEQFF. The variable domain in full, completed from reference TRBV5-1 and TRBJ2-1, reads KAGVTQTPRYLIKTRGQQVTLSCSPISGHRSVSWYQQTPGQGLQFLFEYFSETQRNKGNFPGRFSGRQFSNSRSEMNVSTLELGDSALYLCASSVGHLVDEQFFGPGTRLTVL.

This clonotype was observed a few times. The V call is TRBV28, the J call TRBJ2-7, with 9 bases that match TRBD2. The germline CDR1 and CDR2 sequences are MDHEN and SYDVKM. There are 16 residues in the CDR3. Germline trimming cut 2 bases from V and 6 bases from J; bases unmatched to any gene: 11. CDR3 residues: CASSLRDEAGGGEQYF. In nucleotides, the CDR3 is TGTGCCAGCAGTTTAAGGGACGAGGCGGGAGGGGGCGAGCAGTACTTC.

Note on this clonotype: A read error may produce the germline difference seen at one junction end. The V gene is TRBV29-1, the J gene TRBJ1-1, with D hard to call. There are 10 residues in the CDR3. Germline CDR1 SQVTM, CDR2 ANQGSEA. The CDR3 reads CSAENIEAFF. The DNA of the CDR3 is TGCAGCGCCGAGAACATTGAAGCTTTCTTT.

The chain uses TRBV9 and TRBJ2-7; 10 bases map to TRBD2. The CDR3 consists of 15 residues. With V trimmed by 2 bases and J by 3 bases, 5 bases remained unmatched. Germline V gives CDR1 SGDLS, CDR2 YYNGEE. The chain's CDR3 is CASSVSGGAVYEQYF. The CDR3 DNA reads as TGTGCCAGCAGCGTGAGCGGGGGGGCAGTCTACGAGCAGTACTTC.

This clonotype was observed a handful of times. V is TRBV7-9 and J is TRBJ2-7; 7 positions agree with TRBD2. The CDR3 consists of 16 residues. With 5 bases clipped from V and 2 bases from J, the junction kept 12 bases outside the gene matches. Germline CDR1 SEHNR, CDR2 FQNEAQ (reference sequence). The CDR3 loop reads CASSPLGGSLAYEQYF. CDR3 DNA sequence: TGTGCCAGCAGCCCACTGGGAGGGTCGTTAGCCTACGAGCAGTACTTC.

The chain carries TRBV14 and TRBJ2-2, with D tentatively TRBD2 (5 bases). Germline CDR1 and CDR2: SGHDN and FVKESK. V was pared by 3 bases and J by 6 bases, with 11 bases between. The CDR3 runs to 14 residues. The CDR3 DNA follows: TGTGCCAGCAGCCAGGTTGTGCGGGCCGGGGAGCTGTTTTTT. Protein product: CASSQVVRAGELFF.

The rearrangement joins TRBV6-1 to TRBJ1-2, with 8 bases fitting TRBD1. Germline trimming cut 6 bases from V and 2 bases from J; bases unmatched to any gene: 8. This CDR3 is built from 15 residues. The germline gives CDR1 MNHNS, CDR2 SASEGT. The CDR3 here is CASSFRTGINYGYTF. CDR3 bases: TGTGCCAGCAGCTTCAGGACAGGGATAAACTATGGCTACACCTTC.

This clonotype was found many times. The genes are TRBV25-1 and TRBJ2-5; D ambiguous. Germline CDR1 and CDR2: MGHDK and SYGVNS. Trimming stripped 6 bases from V and 0 bases from J, with 14 bases between. CDR3 length: 15 residues. The CDR3 protein is CASSTSLTDQETQYF. The DNA for the CDR3 is TGTGCCAGCAGCACCTCGTTGACGGACCAAGAGACCCAGTACTTC.

J is TRBJ1-5 and V is TRBV12-3 or TRBV12-4; TRBD1 aligns across 9 bases. V was pared by 5 bases and J by 3 bases, with 8 bases of the junction left unmatched. The CDR3 has 16 residues. The CDR3 sequence: CASSPRTGEPNQPQHF. The CDR3 DNA reads TGTGCCAGCAGTCCAAGGACAGGGGAGCCCAATCAGCCCCAGCATTTT.

This clonotype was found a few times. The rearrangement links TRBV7-8 to TRBJ2-3, with D tentatively TRBD1 (5 bases). Trimming took 3 bases from V and 4 from J, leaving 14 bases between them. This CDR3 has 15 amino acids. Per the germline V gene, CDR1 is SGHVS and CDR2 is FQNEAQ. CDR3 sequence (DNA): TGTGCCAGCAGCTTCCAGGGTGTGGGTGCAGATACGCAGTATTTT. Its protein is CASSFQGVGADTQYF.

The sample holds a few counts of this clonotype. The chain uses TRBV3-1 and TRBJ1-3; no definite D call. V was cut by 0 bases and J by 4 bases, with 13 bases left in between. Germline loops: CDR1 LGHDT, CDR2 YNNKEL (reference sequence). The CDR3 contains 16 residues. This CDR3 is CASSQEFGPRGNTIYF. CDR3 nucleotide sequence: TGTGCCAGCAGCCAAGAGTTTGGTCCAAGGGGAAACACCATATATTTT.

The sample holds a few counts of this clonotype. This chain connects TRBV12-3 or TRBV12-4 to TRBJ2-2; 12 positions agree with TRBD1. This CDR3 comprises 17 residues. V trimming: 6 bases; J trimming: 3 bases; junction bases outside the gene matches: 8. The CDR3 nucleotides read TGTGCCAGCAGGATTGGGACAGGGGGCATGGACACCGGGGAGCTGTTTTTT. Protein: CASRIGTGGMDTGELFF.

This chain links TRBV20-1 with TRBJ2-5; tentative D call: TRBD2 (6 bases). Germline V gene sequence: CDR1 DFQATT, CDR2 SNEGSKA (reference sequence). CDR3 length equals 15 residues. Trimming removed 0 bases from V and 4 bases from J, with 15 bases in between. The chain's CDR3 is CSARDGKRVGETQYF. In DNA form, the CDR3 reads TGCAGTGCTAGAGATGGAAAGCGGGTTGGAGAGACCCAGTACTTC.

This clonotype was picked up many times. The V gene is TRBV20-1, the J gene TRBJ1-5; D not certain. Deletions cut 3 bases from V and 4 bases from J, with 10 bases between. The CDR3 loop spans 13 amino acids. Germline V CDR1 and CDR2: DFQATT, SNEGSKA (reference sequence). CDR3 sequence (DNA): TGCAGTGCTAGTATTCTCGGGAATCAGCCCCAGCATTTT. It specifies CSASILGNQPQHF.